This T cell receptor beta chain was sequenced during a study of blood T cell repertoires in COVID-19. Across the whole study: COVID-19 samples collected from the United States, Italy and Spain covered acute and convalescent phases. PBMCs, B-cell-depleted T cells, or T cells provided the cDNA or gDNA that made up the material.

V was clipped by 2 bases and J by 7 bases; unmatched bases: 10. CDR3 size: 16 residues. Germline CDR1 is SGHNT and CDR2 is YYREEE (reference sequence). Authors' data handling: Reference gene primers were amplified, and this amplification served to estimate nucleated cell counts. The table came from immunoSEQ multiplex PCR; TCRdb's copy has only in-frame clones and leaves some out. The V and J calls and the clone size are those of that table, but D and trimming were determined from the DNA. The profile shows approximately 85,000 clones, around 86% of them singletons. The chain couples TRBV5-4 to TRBJ2-1; the match to TRBD1 covers 9 bases. Source material: peripheral blood. The clonotype comes from a man aged 45-65 years with active or convalescent COVID-19. The CDR3 bases are TGTGCCAGCAGCTTCAAACGGGACAGGGTTCGGAATGAGCAGTTCTTC. It yields the protein CASSFKRDRVRNEQFF.